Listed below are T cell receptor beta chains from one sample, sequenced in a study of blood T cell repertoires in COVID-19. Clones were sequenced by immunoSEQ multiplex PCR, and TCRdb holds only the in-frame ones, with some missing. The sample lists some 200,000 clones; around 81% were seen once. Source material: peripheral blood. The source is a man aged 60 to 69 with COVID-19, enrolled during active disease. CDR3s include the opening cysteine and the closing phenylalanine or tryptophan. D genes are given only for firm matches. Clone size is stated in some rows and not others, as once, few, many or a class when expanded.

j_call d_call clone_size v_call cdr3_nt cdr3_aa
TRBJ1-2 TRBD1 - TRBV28 TGTGCCAGCAGTTTCCCGGGACAGGGTGCTTATGGCTACACCTTC CASSFPGQGAYGYTF
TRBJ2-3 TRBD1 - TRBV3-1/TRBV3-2 TGTGCCAGCAGCCCCGGACAGGGGGTCGATACGCAGTATTTT CASSPGQGVDTQYF
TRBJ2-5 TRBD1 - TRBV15 TGTGCCACCAGCAGACCTCCGGGACAGGGGGCAGAGACCCAGTACTTC CATSRPPGQGAETQYF
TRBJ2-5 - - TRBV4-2 TGTGCCAGCAGCCAAGATGGAGGGGGCTCAGACGTGAAGACCCAGTACTTC CASSQDGGGSDVKTQYF
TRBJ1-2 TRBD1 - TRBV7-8 TGTGCCAGCAGCCGGGAGGGGGCTCATGGCTACACCTTC CASSREGAHGYTF
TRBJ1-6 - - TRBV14 TGTGCCAGCAGCCCTGCAGGCTCCTATAATTCACCCCTCCACTTT CASSPAGSYNSPLHF
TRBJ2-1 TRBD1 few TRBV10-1 TGCGCCAGCATTATCGCGACAGGGGGCTATTCTGAGCAGTTCTTC CASIIATGGYSEQFF
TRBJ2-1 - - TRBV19 TGTGCCACTAGAGGGGCGACCAGTGAGCAGTTCTTC CATRGATSEQFF
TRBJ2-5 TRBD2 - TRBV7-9 TGTGCCAGCAGCATCCTCGGGGGGACCGCAGGCGAGACCCAGTACTTC CASSILGGTAGETQYF
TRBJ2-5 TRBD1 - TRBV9 TGTGCCAGCAGCGCGCCGGGGACAGGGGGCTATGAGACCCAGTACTTC CASSAPGTGGYETQYF
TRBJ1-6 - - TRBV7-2 TGTGCCAGCAGCCCCCGGGGGGGTTCACCCCTCCACTTT CASSPRGGSPLHF
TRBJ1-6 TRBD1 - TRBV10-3 TGTGCCATCCTTCAAGACAGGGGTTCACCCCTCCACTTT CAILQDRGSPLHF
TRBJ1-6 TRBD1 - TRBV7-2 TGTGCCAGCAGCATCCGGACAGGGCGAAATTCACCCCTCCACTTT CASSIRTGRNSPLHF
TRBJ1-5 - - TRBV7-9 TGTGCCAGCAGTCCAGGAGGAGGATTGGCCCAGCATTTT CASSPGGGLAQHF
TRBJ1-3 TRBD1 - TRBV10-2 TGCGCCAGCAGCCCTGACAGGGTTCCTGGAAACACCATATATTTT CASSPDRVPGNTIYF
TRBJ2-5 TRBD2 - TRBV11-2 TGTGCCAGCAGTCCGGGGGGGCGCGAGACCCAGTACTTC CASSPGGRETQYF
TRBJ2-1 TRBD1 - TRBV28 TGTGCCAGCAGCTTACTTCCGGGACAGGGGGCAAATGAGCAGTTCTTC CASSLLPGQGANEQFF
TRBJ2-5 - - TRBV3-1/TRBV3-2 TGTGCCAGCAGCCAAGTAGTCAACCCGAGGGAGACCCAGTACTTC CASSQVVNPRETQYF
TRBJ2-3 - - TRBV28 TGTGCCAGCAGTTCGACGACAGCGCTCACAGATACGCAGTATTTT CASSSTTALTDTQYF
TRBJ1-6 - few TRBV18 TGTGCCAGCTCACCTGGACAGCCCTCACCCCTCCACTTT CASSPGQPSPLHF
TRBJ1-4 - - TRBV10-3 TGTGCCATCAGTAACAGGGATCTTGGTGAAAAACTGTTTTTT CAISNRDLGEKLFF
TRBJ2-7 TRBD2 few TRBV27 TGTGCCAGCAGTTCTCCGGGACTAGTGGCAAGGGAGCAGTACTTC CASSSPGLVAREQYF
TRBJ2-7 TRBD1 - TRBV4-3 TGCGCCAGCAGCCGAGGGACAGGGAAAGTATACGAGCAGTACTTC CASSRGTGKVYEQYF